A single sample is the source of the 9 T cell receptor beta chains below, sequenced in a study of blood T cells in healthy people across ages. Together with a sample-barcoded 5' primer, a J-beta primer mix was included in a second PCR lasting 7 to 11 cycles. In TCRdb, the 5' RACE reads were re-called with MiXCR into one record per CDR3 protein. The sample includes about a million distinct CDR3 sequences, roughly two fifths of them seen just once. The sequenced material came from blood. All receptors derive from a man aged 18 to 30 in good health.

This clonotype was observed a handful of times. The chain couples TRBV4-3 to TRBJ1-2, with D possibly TRBD1 on 6 matching bases. V shed 0 bases and J shed 4 bases, with 18 bases lying between them. The CDR3 totals 17 residues. Germline CDR1 and CDR2: LGHNA and YSLEER. The CDR3 region is CASSQDSSDRFPYGYTF. The DNA for the CDR3 is TGCGCCAGCAGCCAAGATTCTTCCGACAGGTTTCCCTATGGCTACACCTTC.

Only a few counts were recorded for this clonotype. The CDR3 reads CASSLPRETYEQYF. In DNA form, the CDR3 reads TGTGCCAGCAGCCTCCCGCGGGAAACCTACGAGCAGTACTTC. V is TRBV7-9 and J is TRBJ2-7, with D maybe TRBD2 (6 bases). This CDR3 spans 14 amino acids. Trimming pared 5 bases from V and 2 bases from J, leaving 13 bases between. Germline lookup yields CDR1 SEHNR and CDR2 FQNEAQ (reference sequence).

The chain links TRBV4-1 to TRBJ2-7; 7 nucleotides line up with TRBD2. The CDR3 is made up of 16 amino acids. V gave up 2 bases and J gave up 7 bases; unmatched junction bases: 14. Looked up from germline, CDR1 is MGHRA and CDR2 is YSYEKL. The CDR3 DNA sequence: TGCGCCAGCAGCCAAACTATAGCGGGTGAATACAATGAGCAGTACTTC. Amino acid sequence: CASSQTIAGEYNEQYF.

This clonotype was seen ten or more times. The chain has TRBV5-1 and TRBJ1-5; D remains ambiguous. This CDR3 contains 13 residues. The V gene's germline CDR1 is SGHRS and CDR2 YFSETQ. Trimming removed 1 base from V and 2 bases from J, with 4 bases in between. The DNA of the CDR3 is TGCGCCAGCAGCTTGAACGGCAATCAGCCCCAGCATTTT. Amino acids: CASSLNGNQPQHF.

In its sample, this clonotype was seen a few times. The V call is TRBV27, the J call TRBJ2-7; D is unresolved. The germline gives CDR1 MNHEY, CDR2 SMNVEV (reference sequence). Trimming took 2 bases from V and 7 from J, leaving 18 bases between them. CDR3 size: 15 residues. CDR3 amino acids: CASSLAGWGHNEQYF. The CDR3 coding sequence is TGTGCCAGCAGTTTAGCCGGGTGGGGTCACAATGAGCAGTACTTC.

To note about this clonotype: Possible read error: a much larger clone is one base away. The J gene is TRBJ1-5, the V gene TRBV7-2; TRBD1 agrees at 7 bases. The CDR3 loop spans 14 amino acids. CDR1 is SGHTA, CDR2 FQGNSA, per germline. V shed 5 bases and J 7 bases; nucleotides not matched to a gene: 8. The CDR3 reads CASSVRGGYQPQHF. The CDR3, as DNA: TGTGCCAGCAGCGTCAGGGGGGGTTACCAGCCCCAGCATTTT.

V is TRBV4-2 and J is TRBJ2-1; 8 bases line up with TRBD1. CDR1 LGHNA and CDR2 YNFKEQ come from the germline V gene. This CDR3 comprises 16 residues. With 1 base clipped from V and 5 bases from J, the junction kept 7 bases outside the gene matches. The CDR3 here is CASSQGYRGNNNEQFF. The DNA for the CDR3 is TGTGCCAGCAGCCAAGGATACAGGGGGAATAACAATGAGCAGTTCTTC.

This clonotype was found a few times. The genes are TRBV5-1 and TRBJ1-1; 10 bases line up with TRBD1. The CDR3 runs to 17 residues. Trimming at V came to 4 bases and at J to 8 bases, leaving 17 bases not matched to a gene. Germline V lookup: CDR1 SGHRS, CDR2 YFSETQ. The CDR3 is CASSPEGTGVIHWEAFF. The CDR3 nucleotides read TGCGCCAGCAGCCCGGAGGGGACAGGGGTTATACACTGGGAAGCTTTCTTT.

This clonotype was seen only a few times. This sequence joins TRBV6-5 and TRBJ1-2, with D hard to call. Germline CDR1 and CDR2: MNHEY and SVGAGI. This CDR3 contains 12 residues. Trimming took 4 bases from V and 4 from J, leaving 7 bases between them. The CDR3 region is CASSSYSYGYTF. CDR3 nucleotide sequence: TGTGCCAGCAGTTCCTACAGCTATGGCTACACCTTC.